The clone carrying this TCR beta chain came up a few times. Its antigen remains unknown. The sample is drawn from a study of T-cell memory formation after mild COVID-19. Overall study: Clusters of TCRs were largely donor specific.

UMIs and sample barcodes were carried by the TCR alpha and TCR beta cDNA libraries that 5'RACE produced using constant-segment primers. In TCRdb, the 5' RACE reads were re-called with MiXCR into one record per CDR3 protein. The sample yields about 340,000 distinct CDR3 sequences, around a fifth seen once. Losses at the gene ends were 6 bases for V and 8 bases for J; bases not matched to a gene: 15. There are 16 residues in the CDR3. The germline CDR1 and CDR2 sequences are MNHNY and SVGAGI (reference sequence). General observations from the study: Clones that contracted from day 15 to 85 had balanced CD4/CD8; later expanders were CD4+ biased. Contracting CD4+ clones were located mainly in CM and EM, and CD8+ clones in EMRA.

This sequence joins TRBV6-6 and TRBJ2-2; 7 positions agree with TRBD2. Sequencing used PBMCs or a T cell subset sorted from them (not recorded which). The clonotype was recovered from an adult woman who had mild COVID-19 (a few samples of this study predate the infection). Cell type and time point are not known. The CDR3 coding sequence is TGTGCCAGCAGCGCCTTTAGCGGGTTTCCCCAGGGGGAGCTGTTTTTT. Its protein is CASSAFSGFPQGELFF.